This record looks at one TCR beta chain sequence and its context. Its cognate antigen is unknown. The CDR3 has 17 residues. The germline gives CDR1 SEHNR, CDR2 FQNEAQ (reference sequence). TCRdb re-called the 5' RACE reads and catalogs CDR3 proteins one per entry, DNA excluded. Its listing shows tens of thousands of distinct CDR3 sequences. The sample originates from a study of T cells expressing NK-cell markers. Overall study context: The authors derived TCR beta repertoires from sorted CD3+CD56+NKG2C+, CD3+CD56+NKG2C- and CD3+CD56-NKG2C+ T cells. Among the eight sequenced donors, seven tested HCMV-seropositive and one tested seronegative.

Whole-study results and caveats: Dominance of the CD3+CD56-NKG2C+ fraction by these clonotypes also held in several donors. CD8+ T cells in over five donors included dominant NKG2C+ clonotypes at roughly 1.0-8%.

The sequence derives from a woman between 18 and 75 years old in good health. The chain couples TRBV7-9 to TRBJ2-2; TCRdb reports TRBD1, a call that lacks DNA to check it against. Sequencing was performed on blood T cells: a sorted CD56 or NKG2C T cell subset, CD4+ or CD8+ T cells, or bulk PBMC T cells (not recorded which). The CDR3 reads CASSLGDRGRNTGELFF.